This TCR beta chain was recovered during a study of cytomegalovirus exposure and HLA in healthy donors (dated by TCRdb to 2016 to 2017). Describing the broader study: In an earlier analysis of several hundred of the donors, around 300 Gb of sequence data and 117 million unique TCR beta sequences from 150 million to 200 million T cells were reported. To predict cytomegalovirus infection status, the study brought together high-throughput TCR immunosequencing, statistical association of individual TCRs with disease status, and machine learning. An early release that covered approximately 600 HLA-typed donors contained around 330 gigabases of sequencing data and 75 million to 100 million unique TCR sequences. Donor age, sex, ethnicity and CMV serostatus were compiled alongside the repertoire data. HLA typing covered class I and class II loci at four-digit resolution. In an earlier analysis of a few hundred of the donors, high-throughput TCR beta sequencing was used to judge whether each TCR beta V gene segment behaved as functional or pseudogenic. All discovery cohort repertoires had been generated using a single sequencing platform. Among the approximately 430 genotyped donors, 75% to 90% belonged to the genetic ancestry cluster associated with self-reported Caucasian donors. The aim of the study was to test whether cataloging public T cell receptors could identify signatures of past pathogen exposure. Four or five DR-DQ haplotypes were handled as single units for association and clustering because linkage in the cohort was strong. A later analysis re-examined previously published TCR beta repertoires from about 700 donors and added high-resolution HLA genotyping to investigate patterns of TCR occurrence. Across 300 to 500 genotyped donors of the cohort, an average of about 220,000 unique TCR beta nucleotide sequences per donor were sequenced, and around 19% of those sequences were non-productive. The number of donors typed differed by locus, with about 629-630 for A, B, C, DRB1 and DQB1, around 560 for DQA1, 600 to 610 for DPA1, and approximately 470 for DPB1. Along with the approximately 650-subject first cohort, a separate validation cohort of around 110 different subjects was used. A later genetic analysis used genome-wide SNP genotypes for about 60% of the roughly 700 donors, treating that subset as a discovery cohort. The T cell repertoires of around 730 subjects were profiled by immunosequencing and related to cytomegalovirus serostatus. The later analysis used no new phenotypic data to find candidate immune exposures, relying instead on TCR beta sequences and their occurrence across donors. The study at large found these results: In a later analysis, HLA-associated TCR beta chains showed more clonal expansion and lower generation probabilities than non-associated chains that were equally common. A later analysis associated approximately 17,000 TCR beta sequences with specific HLA alleles at a false discovery rate of 0.05. The classifier was reported to diagnose cytomegalovirus status with high specificity and sensitivity in both the original and validation cohorts. Presence/absence analyses assumed roughly uniform sequencing depth across donors, an assumption that may not hold. In a later analysis, TCR association rates were found to vary across HLA loci, with the most associated TCRs seen for DRB1 alleles and the fewest for HLA-C alleles. Strong co-occurrence of HLA alleles, especially DR and DQ, made assigning TCR associations to individual alleles difficult. Linkage disequilibrium might explain the correlated functional status among segregating V segments, but an unknown experimental factor could not be ruled out. A further reported finding was that TCR beta sequences accurately predicted the HLA-A and HLA-B alleles for most subjects in the first cohort. Because the 87-base-pair reads could not distinguish some IMGT-functional V segments, including TRBV6-2 and TRBV6-3, those segments were excluded. Most TCR sequences were observed very rarely across donors, whereas some public TCRs were present in many individuals. Most CMV-associated TCR beta chains appeared to be HLA-restricted in a later analysis, and the HLA associations seemed to be driven largely by CMV exposure. In an earlier analysis of approximately 600 of the donors, most TCR beta V segments were observed in productive rearrangements about 90% or about 30% of the time, broadly matching IMGT annotations. A few of the identified cytomegalovirus-associated TCR beta chains were confirmed in vitro to be specific for cytomegalovirus antigens. The earlier analysis of approximately 540 of the donors excluded around 17 rarely observed V segments, including chromosome 9 orphons, because counts were too low. A group of highly shared sequence variants was considered likely to be a technical artifact of the sequencing pipeline. The study listed 170 or so TCR beta chains as associated with cytomegalovirus. Because some donors lacked HLA typing at each locus, the association tests relied only on the typed subset. According to a later genetic analysis, donors in an Asian-associated ancestry cluster had fewer N-insertions in productive TCRs than the approximately 700-donor mean. The authors suggested that the approach could potentially be generalized to other disease states and immunological phenotypes. V-gene and J-gene trimming of TCR beta chains was associated with a missense DCLRE1C variant in a later genetic analysis, and the association was replicated in an independent cohort. A later analysis reported that several top co-occurrence clusters appeared linked to parvovirus B19, influenza, CMV and Epstein-Barr virus. Only TCR beta chains were sequenced in this cohort, and the absence of alpha or paired-chain data limited detectable features. The only immune exposure information available for the cohort was CMV serostatus.

The germline V gene yields MNHEY for CDR1 and SVGAGI for CDR2. V drops 6 bases and J drops 7 bases, leaving 13 bases in between. Including cysteine and phenylalanine, the CDR3 has 13 amino acids. The sequence is cut down to CDR3 DNA, 39 bases in frame from base 1. The receptor library was made with the immunoSEQ multiplex PCR assay. For the multiplex PCR, a mixture combining 60 forward primers for TCR Vbeta segments and 13 reverse primers for TCR Jbeta segments was used. A multiplex PCR assay on genomic DNA amplified the CDR3 region of rearranged TCR beta genes. The Illumina HiSeq System was used to sequence the amplified TCR beta libraries as 87-base-pair reads. In the authors' own workflow: In a later analysis, tens of millions of unique TCR beta chains were counted across the 666 repertoires, and roughly 11 million of these chains were shared by at least two donors. To remove PCR and sequencing errors, raw reads were error-corrected and collapsed into unique sequences using a nearest-neighbor algorithm that merged closely related sequences. Alignment of CDR3 sequences to IMGT reference sequences was used to assign V, D and J gene segments. For a sequence to be retained, a match of at least six nucleotides to both a V gene segment and a J gene segment was required. A rearrangement counted as productive if the CDR3 had no stop codons and remained in frame with V and J, and every other rearrangement counted as non-productive. Following IMGT convention, CDR3 was defined as the stretch from the second conserved V-encoded cysteine to the conserved J-encoded phenylalanine. The earlier analysis of approximately 590 of the donors excluded any sequence lacking an unambiguous match to a single V gene segment. An earlier analysis of approximately 590 of the donors classified V segments as functional when productive rearrangements were above 56.7% and as segregating when the standard deviation between donors was above 5%. A statistical classification framework was developed to diagnose cytomegalovirus status using the catalog of TCR beta chain sequences. In a later analysis, V and J genes were assigned by comparing TCR nucleotide sequences against IMGT/GENE-DB human TR gene sequences. A later analysis assigned CDR3 sequences and most-parsimonious VDJ recombination scenarios with the TCRdist pipeline. In a later analysis, each TCR beta chain was defined by its CDR3 amino acid sequence together with its V-gene family, and reads lacking a unique V-gene family were excluded. To address suspected cross-contamination and a sequencing artifact, a later analysis removed 592 highly shared, low-generation-probability nucleotide sequences. For each public chain, a later analysis derived a clonal expansion index from normalized ranks of inferred template counts within each repertoire. In a later analysis, generation probabilities were computed using a VDJ recombination model fitted to out-of-frame rearrangements, and the results were checked against IGoR. A later analysis scored TCR-TCR, TCR-HLA and TCR-CMV co-occurrence with hypergeometric tests, applying a repertoire-size bias correction to TCR pairs. False discovery rates were estimated in a later analysis by permuting HLA or CMV assignments 20 times. In a later analysis, co-occurring TCRs were grouped using DBSCAN, with TCRdist sequence similarity added in when clustering inside HLA-allele-positive subsets. For co-occurrence clustering, repertoires with fewer than 30,000 or more than 120,000 public chains were excluded, along with five repertoires with anomalous nucleotide sharing. Here the immuneACCESS table is served through TCRdb, limited to in-frame sequences with V and J called. Missing clones are a known gap in these copies; in checked studies unresolved V genes cover under half, and the rest lacks a known reason. That table furnishes V, J and clone size, whereas the DNA furnished D and trimming. This sample is represented by roughly 150,000 clones; almost 75% of them were singletons. Approximately 5.4% of the sample is in the top ten clones.

The cohort was made up of 500 to 800 healthy bone marrow donors. At the time of sampling, all cohort members were nominally healthy, though unrecorded immune exposures were likely present. The donor was CMV seropositive and was included in the group of 250 to 350 seropositive cohort members. Each donor provided a peripheral blood sample, and peripheral blood mononuclear cells were used for TCR beta sequencing. The Qiagen DNeasy Blood Extraction Kit was used to extract genomic DNA from the blood cell samples. A remark on this clone: The specificity of this receptor is unknown. Per-nucleotide qualities are absent, and no much larger clonotype sits a single base away.

The TCR sequence derives from a woman aged 18-35 years in good health and CMV-seropositive. Sequenced sample: PBMCs. The sequence is built from TRBV6-5 and TRBJ2-1; TRBD2 could be the D gene, as 6 bases match. The CDR3 loop reads CASRFSGTNEQFF. The DNA sequence is as follows: TGTGCCAGCAGATTTAGCGGTACTAATGAGCAGTTCTTC.